The 17 T cell receptor beta chains below were found in one sample sequenced in a study of blood T cell repertoires in COVID-19. The assay was immunoSEQ multiplex PCR, and TCRdb's table has in-frame clones only and misses some. The sample has about 20,000 clones; just over 90% are singletons. The sequenced sample was peripheral blood. The origin of the receptors is a woman in her fifties or sixties with active COVID-19.

The chain recombines TRBV9 with TRBJ1-6, with D maybe TRBD1 (5 bases). Per the germline V gene, CDR1 is SGDLS and CDR2 is YYNGEE. The CDR3 runs to 17 residues. Trimming pared 0 bases from V and 9 bases from J, leaving 19 bases between. The CDR3 region has the DNA TGTGCCAGCAGCGTAGAGGGGAAGGGAGGAGATAGTTCACCCCTCCACTTT. Protein sequence: CASSVEGKGGDSSPLHF.

The chain carries TRBV27 and TRBJ2-1, with 8 bases identical to TRBD1. V gave up 1 base and J gave up 1 base; unmatched junction bases: 3. The CDR3 consists of 16 residues. CDR1 is MNHEY, CDR2 SMNVEV, per germline (reference sequence). This CDR3 is CASSLYGTGSYNEQFF. The CDR3 region has the DNA TGTGCCAGCAGTTTATACGGGACAGGTTCCTACAATGAGCAGTTCTTC.

This rearrangement joins TRBV5-6 to TRBJ2-7; 10 nucleotides line up with TRBD1. Germline V gene lookup returns CDR1 SGHDT and CDR2 YYEEEE. The CDR3 is made up of 14 amino acids. V shed 0 bases and J 5 bases; nucleotides not matched to a gene: 2. The CDR3 DNA is TGTGCCAGCAGCTTGGGGGACAGGGGCCACGAGCAGTACTTC. Translated, it gives CASSLGDRGHEQYF. The full variable domain, rest sourced from reference TRBV5-6 and TRBJ2-7, is DAGVTQSPTHLIKTRGQQVTLRCSPKSGHDTVSWYQQALGQGPQFIFQYYEEEERQRGNFPDRFSGHQFPNYSSELNVNALLLGDSALYLCASSLGDRGHEQYFGPGTRLTVT.

CDR3 amino acids: CATSTQGAPYNEQFF. For the CDR3, the DNA is TGTGCCACCAGTACGCAGGGGGCGCCTTACAATGAGCAGTTCTTC. V gene TRBV24-1 combines with J gene TRBJ2-1; TRBD1 matches 8 bases. The CDR3 is 15 residues long. V shed 6 bases and J 4 bases; nucleotides not matched to a gene: 7. Germline CDR1 KGHDR, CDR2 SFDVKD.

The chain employs TRBV5-4 and TRBJ2-1; 12 bases are a match to TRBD2. The CDR3 has 18 residues. V was pared by 0 bases and J by 4 bases, with 8 bases of the junction left unmatched. Germline loops: CDR1 SGHNT, CDR2 YYREEE (reference sequence). The CDR3 DNA reads as TGTGCCAGCAGCTTGGGGCCCCTAGCGGGAGGGCAATACAATGAGCAGTTCTTC. Residues: CASSLGPLAGGQYNEQFF.

J is TRBJ2-7 and V is TRBV5-1; the D gene is possibly TRBD2 (6 bases). V lost 1 base to trimming and J lost 3 bases, with 14 bases between them. Germline loops: CDR1 SGHRS, CDR2 YFSETQ. The CDR3 has 15 amino acids. The CDR3 loop reads CASSLSGAPIYEQYF. The CDR3, as DNA: TGCGCCAGCAGCTTGTCGGGAGCCCCTATCTACGAGCAGTACTTC. Using reference TRBV5-1 and TRBJ2-7 for the parts outside the CDR3, the full variable domain is KAGVTQTPRYLIKTRGQQVTLSCSPISGHRSVSWYQQTPGQGLQFLFEYFSETQRNKGNFPGRFSGRQFSNSRSEMNVSTLELGDSALYLCASSLSGAPIYEQYFGPGTRLTVT.

This clone showed up just once. The genes are TRBV25-1 and TRBJ1-1, with 7 bases identical to TRBD1. CDR1 and CDR2 from the germline V gene are MGHDK and SYGVNS. V was pared by 6 bases and J by 2 bases, with 9 bases of the junction left unmatched. This CDR3 spans 15 amino acids. The CDR3 sequence is CASSDPGQTNTEAFF. The CDR3 DNA follows: TGTGCCAGCAGCGATCCGGGACAGACCAACACTGAAGCTTTCTTT.

The chain employs TRBV7-9 and TRBJ1-4; the D is unclear. The CDR3 covers 14 residues. Germline V lookup: CDR1 SEHNR, CDR2 FQNEAQ (reference sequence). V shed 2 bases and J shed 3 bases, with 7 bases lying between them. The CDR3 sequence: CASSLMGANEKLFF. The CDR3 DNA reads as TGTGCCAGCAGCTTAATGGGAGCTAATGAAAAACTGTTTTTT.

This sequence joins TRBV3-1 (or the pseudogene TRBV3-2) and TRBJ2-7, with TRBD1 matching over 9 bases. Germline V lookup: CDR1 LGHDT, CDR2 YNNKEL (reference sequence). Unmatched junction bases numbered 6, after V lost 0 bases and J lost 0 bases. The CDR3 extends over 17 amino acids. CDR3 DNA: TGTGCCAGCAGCCAAGATAACAGGGGGCCGTACTCCTACGAGCAGTACTTC. Translated, it gives CASSQDNRGPYSYEQYF.

The J gene is TRBJ2-3, the V gene TRBV3-1 (or the pseudogene TRBV3-2); 8 nucleotides line up with TRBD2. This CDR3 region has 16 residues. V lost 4 bases to trimming and J lost 2 bases; unmatched junction nucleotides: 8. Per the germline V gene, CDR1 is LGHDT and CDR2 is YNNKEL (reference sequence). For the CDR3, the DNA is TGTGCCAGCAGCCGCCTTACGGGGGGGAACACAGATACGCAGTATTTT. Protein: CASSRLTGGNTDTQYF.

This chain connects TRBV4-2 to TRBJ2-1, with a weak D call TRBD2 (6 bases). CDR1 is LGHNA and CDR2 is YNFKEQ in the germline V gene. The ends were cut back, 8 bases at V and 0 bases at J, with 11 bases in the middle. This CDR3 has 14 residues. Here the CDR3 reads CASGGLSSYNEQFF. The CDR3 DNA reads TGTGCCAGCGGGGGACTGAGCTCCTACAATGAGCAGTTCTTC.

This clone was found once. As DNA, the CDR3 is TGTGCCAGTAGTATTTCAGTGGGTAGCGGGTACAATGAGCAGTTCTTC. It yields the protein CASSISVGSGYNEQFF. The chain couples TRBV19 to TRBJ2-1; 7 bases are a match to TRBD2. V trimming: 3 bases; J trimming: 4 bases; junction bases outside the gene matches: 9. The CDR3 has 16 amino acids. CDR1 is LNHDA and CDR2 is SQIVND in the germline V gene (reference sequence).

This sequence joins TRBV2 and TRBJ2-1; a possible D gene is TRBD1 (5 bases). The CDR3 covers 13 residues. V dropped 6 bases and J dropped 9 bases, with 15 bases sitting between them. Germline V lookup: CDR1 SNHLY, CDR2 FYNNEI. The CDR3 DNA follows: TGTGCCAGCAGCCCCGAATATGACAGTGAGCAGTTCTTC. Residues: CASSPEYDSEQFF.

The chain employs TRBV5-3 and TRBJ2-7; 8 nucleotides align to TRBD2. TRBV5-3 belongs to the ORF category, with a function that is uncertain. The V and J ends lost 0 bases and 0 bases, in that order; junction bases with no gene match: 2. The CDR3 is made up of 15 amino acids. The CDR3 nucleotides are TGTGCCAGAAGCTTGGTAGCGGGAAGCTCCTACGAGCAGTACTTC. Its protein product is CARSLVAGSSYEQYF.

The rearrangement uses TRBV10-3 and TRBJ2-7, with D possibly being TRBD1 (5 bases). V gave up 7 bases and J gave up 5 bases, with 24 bases separating them. The CDR3 has 16 amino acids. CDR1 is ENHRY, CDR2 SYGVKD, per germline. The CDR3 sequence is CAIKGARQVFDDEQYF. The CDR3 bases are TGTGCCATCAAAGGGGCCCGACAAGTTTTCGACGACGAGCAGTACTTC.

V is TRBV3-1 (or the pseudogene TRBV3-2) and J is TRBJ2-3, with 9 bases fitting TRBD2. The CDR3 spans 17 residues. The trim removed 4 bases at V and 6 bases at J, leaving 14 bases unmatched. Germline CDR1 reads LGHDT; CDR2 reads YNNKEL (reference sequence). CDR3 in DNA: TGTGCCAGCAGCCGAGATCCCGGGACTAGCCGTACGGATACGCAGTATTTT. Encoded protein: CASSRDPGTSRTDTQYF.

This clone turned up a few times. V and J are TRBV27 and TRBJ1-5; 11 bases align to TRBD1. This CDR3 comprises 14 residues. In germline, CDR1 is MNHEY, CDR2 SMNVEV (reference sequence). The trim removed 6 bases at V and 9 bases at J, leaving 7 bases unmatched. The CDR3 DNA reads as TGTGCCAGCAGACCCCGGGACAGGGGGATGCCCCAGCATTTT. Its protein product is CASRPRDRGMPQHF.